The 3 T cell receptor beta chains below come from one sample, sequenced in a study of CD8+ T cells in alopecia areata. RNA, once extracted, was reverse transcribed into cDNA for use as the sequencing template. The data were produced by immunoSEQ multiplex PCR, yet TCRdb's version contains in-frame clones alone and is incomplete. The repertoire has about 120,000 clones, under 60% of them found once; the top ten carry 12%. Treatment: oral pan-JAK inhibitor, 5-10 mg twice daily. The material was CD8+ T cells sorted from blood, obtained at week 24, from a patient treated with tofacitinib. The origin of the receptors is a human donor with alopecia areata.

The chain is built from TRBV27 and TRBJ2-7; D is ambiguous. Trimming left V 5 bases short and J 0 bases short, with 11 bases between. Per the germline V gene, CDR1 is MNHEY and CDR2 is SMNVEV (reference sequence). This CDR3 spans 14 amino acids. The CDR3 is CASSPIGSSYEQYF. CDR3 in DNA: TGTGCCAGCAGTCCAATCGGGTCCTCCTACGAGCAGTACTTC.

This clone appeared a few times. J is TRBJ1-1 and V is TRBV30, with a tentative D call TRBD1 (5 bases). Germline lookup yields CDR1 GTSNPN and CDR2 SVGIG (reference sequence). Trimming removed 0 bases from V and 1 base from J, with 6 bases in between. The CDR3 is 13 residues long. The CDR3 region has the DNA TGTGCCTGGAGTGTCGACAGGAACACTGAAGCTTTCTTT. Translation: CAWSVDRNTEAFF.

In this sample, this clone turned up a few times. The rearrangement joins TRBV10-3 to TRBJ1-6; perhaps TRBD1 as D (5 bases). Germline V gives CDR1 ENHRY, CDR2 SYGVKD. This CDR3 contains 15 residues. The V gene lost 4 bases and the J gene lost 5 bases, with 12 bases spanning the gap. The CDR3 DNA reads as TGTGCCATCAGTGCCACGGGACGGAATAATTCACCCCTCCACTTT. It codes for CAISATGRNNSPLHF.